A selection of T cell receptor beta chains follows, all from one sample in a study of blood T cells in healthy people across ages. TCRdb analysed the 5' RACE reads with MiXCR anew, one entry per CDR3 protein. This sample has around 690,000 distinct CDR3 sequences, with roughly 50% found just once. Sequencing was done on a sample of blood. These TCRs come from a man aged 60 to 75 in good health. Each CDR3 is given with its conserved first and last residue. Fields, in order: D gene, J gene, clone size, V gene, CDR3 protein, CDR3 DNA. D genes are given only for firm matches. Clone size is given for some rows only: seen once, a few or many times, or a class if the clone is expanded.

>.|TRBJ2-7|once|TRBV4-1
CASSQAAISYEQYF
TGCGCCAGCAGCCAAGCTGCCATCTCCTACGAGCAGTACTTC
>.|TRBJ2-1|once|TRBV5-1
CASSLSLRPEYNEQFF
TGCGCCAGCAGCTTGTCGCTGAGACCGGAGTACAATGAGCAGTTCTTC
>.|TRBJ2-6|.|TRBV24-1
CATSDPNSSGANVLTF
TGTGCCACCAGTGATCCAAACAGCTCTGGGGCCAACGTCCTGACTTTC
>.|TRBJ2-5|.|TRBV20-1
CSASPRVGETQYF
TGCAGTGCTAGCCCCCGAGTTGGGGAGACCCAGTACTTC
>.|TRBJ2-7|.|TRBV20-1
CSASVSSYEQYF
TGCAGTGCTAGCGTCAGCTCCTACGAGCAGTACTTC
>.|TRBJ2-5|few|TRBV5-5
CASTARRDETQYF
TGTGCCAGCACCGCCCGCAGGGATGAGACCCAGTACTTC
>TRBD2|TRBJ2-1|.|TRBV5-1
CASSLLIFGTTVNEQFF
TGCGCCAGCAGCTTGTTGATATTCGGGACTACTGTCAATGAGCAGTTCTTC
>.|TRBJ1-2|.|TRBV29-1
CSVTGTNGYTF
TGCAGCGTGACCGGGACAAATGGCTACACCTTC
>.|TRBJ2-5|.|TRBV28
CASSLGAGTQYF
TGTGCCAGCAGTTTGGGGGCAGGGACCCAGTACTTC
>.|TRBJ2-5|.|TRBV27
CASSVEGREIQYF
TGTGCCAGCAGTGTCGAGGGAAGAGAGATCCAGTACTTC